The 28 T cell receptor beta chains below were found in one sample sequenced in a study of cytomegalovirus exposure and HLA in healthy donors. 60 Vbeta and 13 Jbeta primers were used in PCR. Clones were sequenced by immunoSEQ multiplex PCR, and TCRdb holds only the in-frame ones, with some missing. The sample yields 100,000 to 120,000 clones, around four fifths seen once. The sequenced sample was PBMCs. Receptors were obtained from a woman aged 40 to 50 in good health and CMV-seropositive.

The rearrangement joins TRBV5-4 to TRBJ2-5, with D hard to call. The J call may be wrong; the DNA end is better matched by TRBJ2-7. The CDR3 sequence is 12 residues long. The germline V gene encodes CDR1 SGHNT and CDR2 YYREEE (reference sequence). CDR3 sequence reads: CASSLLTYEQYF. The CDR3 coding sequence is TGTGCCAGCAGCTTGCTTACCTACGAGCAGTACTTC.

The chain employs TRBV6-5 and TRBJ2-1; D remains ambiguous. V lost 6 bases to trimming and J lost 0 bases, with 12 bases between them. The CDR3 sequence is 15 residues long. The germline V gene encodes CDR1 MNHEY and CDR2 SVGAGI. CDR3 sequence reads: CASSHDASSYNEQFF. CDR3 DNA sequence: TGTGCCAGCAGCCATGATGCCAGCTCCTACAATGAGCAGTTCTTC.

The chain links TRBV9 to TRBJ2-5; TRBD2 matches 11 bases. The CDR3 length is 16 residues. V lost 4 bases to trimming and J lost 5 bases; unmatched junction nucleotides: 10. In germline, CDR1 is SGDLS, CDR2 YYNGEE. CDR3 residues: CASSPRLAGNRETQYF. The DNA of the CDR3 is TGTGCCAGCAGCCCACGACTAGCGGGGAATCGGGAGACCCAGTACTTC.

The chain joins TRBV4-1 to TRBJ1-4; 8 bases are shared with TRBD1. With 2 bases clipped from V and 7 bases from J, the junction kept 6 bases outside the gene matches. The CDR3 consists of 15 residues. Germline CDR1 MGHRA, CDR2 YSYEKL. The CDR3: CASSQPTGGGEKLFF. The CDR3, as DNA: TGCGCCAGCAGCCAACCCACAGGGGGAGGTGAAAAACTGTTTTTT.

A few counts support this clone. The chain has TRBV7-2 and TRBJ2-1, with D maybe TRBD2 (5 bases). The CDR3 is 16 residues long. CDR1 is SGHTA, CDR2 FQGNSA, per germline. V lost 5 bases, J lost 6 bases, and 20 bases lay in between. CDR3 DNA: TGTGCCAGCAGCCCAAACCGGGGAATGTCCGTCAATGAGCAGTTCTTC. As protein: CASSPNRGMSVNEQFF.

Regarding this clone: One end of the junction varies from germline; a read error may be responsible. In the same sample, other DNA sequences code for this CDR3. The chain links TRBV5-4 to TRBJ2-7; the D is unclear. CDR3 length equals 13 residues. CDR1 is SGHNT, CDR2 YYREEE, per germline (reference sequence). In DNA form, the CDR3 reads TGTGCCAGCAGCTTCAAAGGCGGCTACGAGCAGTACTTT. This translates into CASSFKGGYEQYF.

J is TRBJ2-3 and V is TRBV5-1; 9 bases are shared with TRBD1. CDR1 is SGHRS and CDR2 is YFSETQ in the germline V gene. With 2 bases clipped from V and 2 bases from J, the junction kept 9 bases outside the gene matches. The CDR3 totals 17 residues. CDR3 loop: CASSFRATGGPTDTQYF. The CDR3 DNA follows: TGCGCCAGCAGCTTTAGAGCTACAGGGGGCCCCACAGATACGCAGTATTTT.

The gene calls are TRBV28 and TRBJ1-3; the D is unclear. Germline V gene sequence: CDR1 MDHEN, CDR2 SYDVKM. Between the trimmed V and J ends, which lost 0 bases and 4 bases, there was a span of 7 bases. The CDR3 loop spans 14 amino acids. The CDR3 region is CASSLWEQGNTIYF. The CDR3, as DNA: TGTGCCAGCAGTTTATGGGAACAGGGAAACACCATATATTTT.

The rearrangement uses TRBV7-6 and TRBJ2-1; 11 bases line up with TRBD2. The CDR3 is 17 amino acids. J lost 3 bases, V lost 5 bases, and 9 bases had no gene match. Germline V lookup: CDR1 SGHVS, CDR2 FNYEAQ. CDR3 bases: TGTGCCAGCAGCCCCAGCATGACTAGCGGGATCTACAATGAGCAGTTCTTC. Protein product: CASSPSMTSGIYNEQFF.

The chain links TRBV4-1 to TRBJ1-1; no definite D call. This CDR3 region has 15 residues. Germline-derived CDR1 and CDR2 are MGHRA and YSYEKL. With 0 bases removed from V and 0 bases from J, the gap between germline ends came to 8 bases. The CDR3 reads CASSQDEDLNTEAFF. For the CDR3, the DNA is TGCGCCAGCAGCCAAGATGAAGACTTGAACACTGAAGCTTTCTTT.

CDR3 sequence reads: CASSAPSGAKNTGELFF. The CDR3 coding sequence is TGTGCCAGCAGTGCCCCCAGCGGAGCGAAGAACACCGGGGAGCTGTTTTTT. V is TRBV27 and J is TRBJ2-2; D might be TRBD2 (5 bases). There are 17 residues in the CDR3. Germline V gene lookup returns CDR1 MNHEY and CDR2 SMNVEV (reference sequence). Trimming removed 5 bases at V and 1 base at J, with 17 bases between.

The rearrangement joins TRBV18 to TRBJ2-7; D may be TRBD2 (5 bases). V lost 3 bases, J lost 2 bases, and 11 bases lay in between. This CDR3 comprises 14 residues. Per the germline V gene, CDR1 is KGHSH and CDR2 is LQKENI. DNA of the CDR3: TGTGCCAGCTCACCGGGGAGTGCCACCTACGAGCAGTACTTC. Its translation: CASSPGSATYEQYF.

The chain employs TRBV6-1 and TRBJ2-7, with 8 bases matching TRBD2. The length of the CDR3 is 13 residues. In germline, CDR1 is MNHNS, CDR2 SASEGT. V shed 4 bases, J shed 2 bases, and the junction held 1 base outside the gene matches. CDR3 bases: TGTGCCAGCAGTGTGCGGGAGGCCTACGAGCAGTACTTC. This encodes CASSVREAYEQYF.

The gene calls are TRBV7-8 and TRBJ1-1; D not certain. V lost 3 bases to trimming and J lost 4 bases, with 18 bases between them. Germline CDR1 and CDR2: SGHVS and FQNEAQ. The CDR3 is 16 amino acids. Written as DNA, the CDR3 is TGTGCCAGCAGCTTTGAAAAAGAAGGAGGGTCCACTGAAGCTTTCTTT. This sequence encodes CASSFEKEGGSTEAFF.

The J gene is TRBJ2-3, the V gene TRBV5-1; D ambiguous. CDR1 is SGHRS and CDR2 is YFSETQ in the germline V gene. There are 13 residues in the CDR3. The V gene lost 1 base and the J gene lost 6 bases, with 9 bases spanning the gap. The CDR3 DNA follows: TGCGCCAGCAGCTTGATCGGAGCGGATACGCAGTATTTT. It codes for CASSLIGADTQYF.

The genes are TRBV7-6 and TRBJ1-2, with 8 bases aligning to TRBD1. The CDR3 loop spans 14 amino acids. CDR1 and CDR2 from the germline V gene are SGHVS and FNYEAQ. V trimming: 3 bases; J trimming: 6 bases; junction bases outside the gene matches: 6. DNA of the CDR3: TGTGCCAGCAGCTTCGGACAGGGATCCGATGGCTACACCTTC. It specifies CASSFGQGSDGYTF.

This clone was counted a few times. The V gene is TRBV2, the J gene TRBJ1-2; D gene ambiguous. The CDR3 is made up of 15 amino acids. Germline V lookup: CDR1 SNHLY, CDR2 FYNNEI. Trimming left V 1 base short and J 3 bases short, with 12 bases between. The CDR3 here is CASSEVGFIDYGYTF. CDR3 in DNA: TGTGCCAGCAGTGAAGTCGGTTTCATAGACTATGGCTACACCTTC.

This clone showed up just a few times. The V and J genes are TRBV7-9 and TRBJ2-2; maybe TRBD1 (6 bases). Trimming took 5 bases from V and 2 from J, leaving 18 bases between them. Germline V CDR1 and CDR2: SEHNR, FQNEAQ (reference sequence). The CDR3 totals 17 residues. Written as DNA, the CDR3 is TGTGCCAGCAGCGGATTACGAAGGACAGACAACACCGGGGAGCTGTTTTTT. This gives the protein CASSGLRRTDNTGELFF. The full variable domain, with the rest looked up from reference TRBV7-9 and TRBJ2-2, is DTGVSQNPRHKITKRGQNVTFRCDPISEHNRLYWYRQTLGQGPEFLTYFQNEAQLEKSRLLSDRFSAERPKGSFSTLEIQRTEQGDSAMYLCASSGLRRTDNTGELFFGEGSRLTVL.

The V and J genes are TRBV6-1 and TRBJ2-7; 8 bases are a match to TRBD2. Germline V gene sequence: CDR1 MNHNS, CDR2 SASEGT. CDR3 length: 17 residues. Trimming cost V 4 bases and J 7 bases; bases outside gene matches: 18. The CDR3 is CASSGLHSGTSHGEQYF. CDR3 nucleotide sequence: TGTGCCAGCAGTGGCCTCCATTCCGGGACTAGTCATGGGGAGCAGTACTTC.

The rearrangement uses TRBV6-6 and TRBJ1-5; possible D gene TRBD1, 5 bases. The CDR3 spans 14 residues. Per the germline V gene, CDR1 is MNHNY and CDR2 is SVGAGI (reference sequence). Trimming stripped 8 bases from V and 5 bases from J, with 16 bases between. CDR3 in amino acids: CASRGENKYQPQHF. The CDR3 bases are TGTGCCAGCCGGGGGGAGAACAAATATCAGCCCCAGCATTTT.

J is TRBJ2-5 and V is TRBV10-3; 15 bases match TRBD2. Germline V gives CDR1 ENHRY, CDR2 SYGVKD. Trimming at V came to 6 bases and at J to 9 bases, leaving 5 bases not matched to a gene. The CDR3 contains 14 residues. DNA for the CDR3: TGTGCCATCAGCCCTGGACTAGCGGGAGGGTCCCAGTACTTC. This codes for CAISPGLAGGSQYF.

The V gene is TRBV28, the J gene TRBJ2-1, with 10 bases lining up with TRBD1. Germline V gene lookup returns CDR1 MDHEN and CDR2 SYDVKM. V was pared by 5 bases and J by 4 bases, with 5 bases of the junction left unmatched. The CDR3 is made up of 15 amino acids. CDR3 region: CASSRPGQGYNEQFF. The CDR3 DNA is TGTGCCAGCAGTCGACCGGGACAGGGGTACAATGAGCAGTTCTTC.

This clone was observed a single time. CDR3 loop: CASSSLASYNEQFF. In DNA form, the CDR3 reads TGTGCCAGTAGTAGTTTAGCCTCCTACAATGAGCAGTTCTTC. V usage is TRBV19 and J usage is TRBJ2-1; D not resolved. V was shortened by 4 bases and J by 0 bases, with 7 bases between the two germline ends. The CDR3 extends over 14 amino acids. Germline values: CDR1 LNHDA, CDR2 SQIVND (reference sequence).

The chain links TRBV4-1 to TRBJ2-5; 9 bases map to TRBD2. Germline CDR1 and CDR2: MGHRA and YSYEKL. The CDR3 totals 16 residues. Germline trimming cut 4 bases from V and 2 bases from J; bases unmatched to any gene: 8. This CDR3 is CASSPGLAGGQETQYF. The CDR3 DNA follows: TGCGCCAGCAGCCCTGGCCTGGCGGGGGGGCAAGAGACCCAGTACTTC.

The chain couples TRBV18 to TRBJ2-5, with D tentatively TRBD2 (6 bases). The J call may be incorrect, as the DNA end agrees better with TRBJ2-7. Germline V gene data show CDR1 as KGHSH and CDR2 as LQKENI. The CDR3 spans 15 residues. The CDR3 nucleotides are TGTGCCAGCTCACCTTATAGCGGAAGCTCCTACGAGCAGTACTTC. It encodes CASSPYSGSSYEQYF.

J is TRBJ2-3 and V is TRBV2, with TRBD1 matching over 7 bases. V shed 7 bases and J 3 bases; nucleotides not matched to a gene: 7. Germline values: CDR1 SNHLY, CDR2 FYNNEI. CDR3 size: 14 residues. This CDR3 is CASKQGIGTDTQYF. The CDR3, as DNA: TGTGCCAGCAAACAGGGGATTGGGACAGATACGCAGTATTTT.

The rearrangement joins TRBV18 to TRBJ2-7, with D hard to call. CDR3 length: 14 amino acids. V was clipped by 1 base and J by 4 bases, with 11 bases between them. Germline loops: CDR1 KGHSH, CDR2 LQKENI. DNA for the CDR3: TGTGCCAGCTCACCACTAGCCCAAGATTACGAGCAGTACTTC. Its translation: CASSPLAQDYEQYF.

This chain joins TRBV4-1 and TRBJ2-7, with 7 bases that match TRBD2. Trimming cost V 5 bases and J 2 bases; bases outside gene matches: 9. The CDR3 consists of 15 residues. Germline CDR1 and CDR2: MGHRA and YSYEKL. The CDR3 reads CASSFDAGATYEQYF. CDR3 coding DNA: TGCGCCAGCAGCTTCGACGCGGGAGCCACCTACGAGCAGTACTTC.